This T cell receptor (beta chain) was profiled in a study of PD-L1 blockade in urothelial cancer. As for the study in general: It was in about 2014 that patients started atezolizumab at 1,200 mg intravenously every 3 weeks. The analyses of blood took place 3 weeks (second dose) and 6 weeks after treatment start.

With 4 bases clipped from V and 2 bases from J, the junction kept 10 bases outside the gene matches. The CDR3 runs to 16 residues. The germline CDR1 and CDR2 sequences are SGHRS and YFSETQ. Study-level results: Blood clones associated with the tumor expanded more at 3 weeks in durable-benefit patients.

With regard to this clone: Antigen: not known.

Synthetic spike-ins, TCR analog templates, were added into each PCR. Measured with immunoSEQ multiplex PCR; TCRdb has only the in-frame clones, and not every one. The sample includes under 95,000 clones, more than 70% of them seen just once. The time point is: pretreatment peripheral blood. The input for sequencing was PBMCs, taken around atezolizumab (anti-PD-L1) treatment. The TCR was taken from a man between 60 and 70 years old with urothelial cancer. V gene TRBV5-1 combines with J gene TRBJ2-3, with TRBD2 matching over 7 bases. The CDR3: CASSTLGGGITDTQYF. DNA of the CDR3: TGCGCCAGCAGCACCCTTGGGGGGGGGATCACAGATACGCAGTATTTT.